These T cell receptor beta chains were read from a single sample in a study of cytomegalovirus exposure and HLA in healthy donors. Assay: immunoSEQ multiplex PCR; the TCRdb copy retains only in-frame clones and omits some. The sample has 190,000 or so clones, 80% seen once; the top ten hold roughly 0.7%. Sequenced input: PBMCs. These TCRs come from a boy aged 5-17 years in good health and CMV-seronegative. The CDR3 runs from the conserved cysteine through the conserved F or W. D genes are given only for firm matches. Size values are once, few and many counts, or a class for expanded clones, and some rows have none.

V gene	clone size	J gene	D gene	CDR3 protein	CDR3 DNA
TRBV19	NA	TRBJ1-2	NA	CASSIYTNYGYTF	TGTGCCAGTAGTATTTACACTAACTATGGCTACACCTTC
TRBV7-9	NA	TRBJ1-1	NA	CSSSFSPEAFF	TGTTCCAGCAGCTTCTCTCCGGAAGCTTTCTTT
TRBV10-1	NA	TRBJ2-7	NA	CARSEFLGAKSYEQYF	TGCGCCAGAAGTGAGTTCTTGGGGGCGAAGTCCTACGAGCAGTACTTC
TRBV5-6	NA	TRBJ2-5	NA	CASSLASGDETQYF	TGTGCCAGCAGCTTGGCCTCAGGGGATGAGACCCAGTACTTC
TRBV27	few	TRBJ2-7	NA	CASSFGGRSEQYF	TGTGCCAGCAGTTTCGGGGGGCGCTCCGAGCAGTACTTC
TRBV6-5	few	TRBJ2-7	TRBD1	CASSRDRGRGNEQYF	TGTGCCAGCAGCCGGGACAGGGGAAGAGGCAACGAGCAGTACTTC
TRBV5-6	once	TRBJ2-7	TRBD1	CASSPETGASYEQYF	TGTGCCAGCAGCCCCGAGACAGGGGCATCCTACGAGCAGTACTTC
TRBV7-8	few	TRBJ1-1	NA	CASSLVPWRNSGTEAFF	TGTGCCAGCAGCTTAGTGCCTTGGAGGAATAGTGGCACTGAAGCTTTCTTT
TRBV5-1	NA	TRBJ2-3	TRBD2	CASRYPASGQSTDTQYF	TGCGCCAGCAGGTACCCCGCTAGCGGACAAAGCACAGATACGCAGTATTTT
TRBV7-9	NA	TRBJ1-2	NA	CASSFRGSNYGYTF	TGTGCCAGCAGCTTCAGGGGATCTAACTATGGCTACACCTTC
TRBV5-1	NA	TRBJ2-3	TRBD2	CASSSQGASSGGSTDTQYF	TGCGCCAGCAGCTCCCAGGGGGCGTCTAGCGGGGGGAGCACAGATACGCAGTATTTT
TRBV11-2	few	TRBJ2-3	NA	CASSLGGVVGTDTQYF	TGTGCCAGCAGCTTAGGGGGGGTGGTAGGCACAGATACGCAGTATTTT
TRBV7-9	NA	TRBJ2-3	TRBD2	CASSLPRAGGANTQYF	TGTGCCAGCAGCTTACCCCGGGCGGGAGGGGCGAATACGCAGTATTTT
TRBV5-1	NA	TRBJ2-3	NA	CASSLDGEVRTDTQYF	TGCGCCAGCAGCTTGGACGGGGAAGTTCGCACAGATACGCAGTATTTT
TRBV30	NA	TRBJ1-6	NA	CAWRFKRNSPLHF	TGTGCCTGGAGGTTTAAACGGAATTCACCCCTCCACTTT
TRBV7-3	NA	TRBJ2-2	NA	CASSFGVNTGELFF	TGTGCCAGCAGCTTCGGGGTGAACACCGGGGAGCTGTTTTTT
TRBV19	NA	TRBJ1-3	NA	CASSRTVGNTIYF	TGTGCCAGTAGTCGGACAGTCGGAAACACCATATATTTT